The entry below gives a single TCR beta chain sequence along with its context. No antigen is known for it. This entry comes from a study of T cell responses to AZD1222 COVID-19 vaccine. General study points: At baseline, seropositivity was found in only a handful of AZD1222 recipients.

This table comes from immunoSEQ multiplex PCR, and its TCRdb copy is limited to in-frame clones, with some not included. The sample holds 130,000 to 150,000 clones, roughly 91% seen once. Germline lookup yields CDR1 LNHDA and CDR2 SQIVND (reference sequence). Germline trimming cut 8 bases from V and 1 base from J; bases unmatched to any gene: 13. This CDR3 has 17 amino acids. Here the sequenced sample was peripheral blood, taken on day 0 of AZD1222 vaccination. J is TRBJ2-3 and V is TRBV19; 9 positions match TRBD2. This sequence originates from an adult in good health. The CDR3 here is CASEKAGGNKRTDTQYF. The CDR3 DNA sequence: TGTGCCAGTGAAAAAGCGGGAGGAAACAAACGCACAGATACGCAGTATTTT.